This TCR beta chain comes out of a study of CD8+CD57+ T cells in acquired aplastic anemia. On the study more broadly: The average read count for CD4+ cells in healthy donors was about 9.9 million.

This clonotype showed up many times. Germline V CDR1 and CDR2: LNHDA, SQIVND (reference sequence). CDR3 size: 14 residues. V lost 6 bases, J lost 8 bases, and 19 bases lay in between. Investigators profiled TCR beta VDJ and CDR3 from genomic DNA template. TCRdb analysed the reads with MiXCR anew, one entry per CDR3 protein. The sample has 65,000 or so distinct CDR3 sequences, under 55% seen once. Input material: sorted CD4+, CD8+, or CD8+CD57+ T cells (not recorded which) from PBMCs. V gene TRBV19 combines with J gene TRBJ1-2, with no clear D. The clonotype comes from a human donor in good health, serving as a control. The CDR3 sequence: CASRPPPGLEGYTF. DNA of the CDR3: TGTGCCAGTAGACCCCCTCCAGGCCTAGAGGGCTACACCTTC.